This T cell receptor (beta chain) appears in the sequencing data of a study of shared clonotypes between healthy human individuals. Overall study: Per donor, CD8 memory used one plate, CD8 naive used two, CD4 memory used three and CD4 naive used three.

The protocol was immunoSEQ multiplex PCR, while the TCRdb copy is restricted to in-frame clones and leaves out a portion. The sample yields about a million clones, less than 85% seen once. Healthy adults negative for HIV, lacking recent acute infections or vaccinations, served as donors. Naive CD45RA+ and memory CD45RA-negative subsets were split from CD4+ cells. The CDR3 is 18 amino acids. CDR1 and CDR2 from the germline V gene are MNHNS and SASEGT. V gave up 4 bases and J gave up 0 bases, with 19 bases separating them. This TCR was sampled from a man between 18 and 29 years old in good health. The V gene is TRBV6-1, the J gene TRBJ1-5, with D possibly matching TRBD1 (6 bases). The specimen was memory CD4+ T cells sorted from blood. Subset here: CD45RA-negative fraction. The CDR3 region is CASSAGQGGRYSNQPQHF. CDR3 sequence (DNA): TGTGCCAGCAGTGCGGGACAAGGAGGACGTTATAGCAATCAGCCCCAGCATTTT.